This T cell receptor (beta chain) was recorded in a study of early T cells in non-severe SARS-CoV-2 infection. Study-wide background: Sequencing was performed on bulk RNA from unsorted whole blood, leaving chains unpaired.

The CDR3 loop spans 15 amino acids. CDR1 and CDR2 from the germline V gene are SGHDT and YYEEEE. J gave up 5 bases and V 2 bases, and 9 bases lay outside the gene matches. Notes on this clonotype: The antigen remains undetermined.

Individual cDNA molecules carried attached unique molecular identifiers. MiXCR, run by TCRdb on the 5' RACE reads, gives a single entry per CDR3 protein. The repertoire includes over 90,000 distinct CDR3 sequences, around 13% of them detected once, and over 5% sits in the top ten. The study's findings and limits: VDJdb matching, biased toward anti-spike CD8 responses, missed private and CD4 specificities.

The source material was whole blood. The TCR sequence derives from an adult who was a healthcare worker with PCR-confirmed SARS-CoV-2 infection or an uninfected control (not recorded which). This chain connects TRBV5-6 to TRBJ2-7; TRBD2 matches 8 bases. The CDR3 spells CASSFLREGDDEQYF. The CDR3, as DNA: TGTGCCAGCAGCTTTCTCCGGGAGGGGGATGACGAGCAGTACTTC.